A single sample is the source of the 7 T cell receptor beta chains below, sequenced in a study of OX40 agonist ivuxolimab in advanced cancers. Libraries were prepared by immunoSEQ multiplex PCR; TCRdb keeps only in-frame clonotypes and omits some of them. The repertoire holds fewer than 45,000 clones, with about three quarters as singletons. Sample: CD4+ or CD8+ T cells sorted from blood, taken in a trial of the OX40 agonist ivuxolimab. The source is an adult with an advanced solid tumor such as melanoma, head and neck, liver or kidney cancer.

As concerns this clone: With only one base between it and a far larger clone, this is likely a read error. The chain is built from TRBV11-3 and TRBJ1-5; 7 bases match TRBD1. The CDR3 runs 15 residues. Germline V CDR1 and CDR2: SGHNT, YENEEA. With 6 bases clipped from V and 3 bases from J, the junction kept 8 bases outside the gene matches. CDR3 in DNA: TGTGCCAGCAGTGAGGGGGCGGGGGTCAATCAGCCCCAGCATTTT. Protein product: CASSEGAGVNQPQHF.

The CDR3 sequence: CASRVTGGYQETQYF. As DNA, the CDR3 is TGTGCCAGCAGAGTGACAGGGGGCTACCAAGAGACCCAGTACTTC. The chain couples TRBV2 to TRBJ2-5; 10 bases line up with TRBD1. With 6 bases clipped from V and 0 bases from J, the junction kept 4 bases outside the gene matches. CDR1 and CDR2 (germline): SNHLY, FYNNEI. This CDR3 region has 15 residues.

Here the CDR3 reads CASSVQSGANVLTF. The CDR3 nucleotides are TGTGCCAGCAGCGTGCAAAGTGGGGCCAACGTCCTGACTTTC. This chain joins TRBV9 and TRBJ2-6; D not certain. The CDR3 loop spans 14 amino acids. The V gene's germline CDR1 is SGDLS and CDR2 YYNGEE. V lost 2 bases and J 3 bases, leaving 6 bases between the germline ends.

The rearrangement uses TRBV9 and TRBJ1-2; D is uncertain. The CDR3 totals 11 residues. Trimming pared 6 bases from V and 10 bases from J, leaving 13 bases between. The germline V gene encodes CDR1 SGDLS and CDR2 YYNGEE. The CDR3 DNA reads TGTGCCAGCACCCGAGGATGGGACTACACCTTC. This gives the protein CASTRGWDYTF.

The chain has TRBV11-3 and TRBJ2-1; TRBD1 agrees at 7 bases. In germline, CDR1 is SGHNT, CDR2 YENEEA. The J segment lost 7 bases and the V segment lost 5 bases, leaving 14 bases of the junction unmatched. The CDR3 loop spans 16 amino acids. The CDR3 sequence is CASSQVGSGGYNEQFF. The CDR3 DNA reads TGTGCCAGCAGCCAAGTAGGGTCAGGGGGATATAATGAGCAGTTCTTC.

This chain links TRBV2 with TRBJ2-3; the match to TRBD2 covers 14 bases. J gave up 6 bases and V 3 bases, and 14 bases lay outside the gene matches. From germline, CDR1 is SNHLY and CDR2 FYNNEI. This CDR3 is 19 amino acids long. The DNA of the CDR3 is TGTGCCAGCAGTGATCCCGGACTAGCGGGGGGCTCTTCTCCTGATACGCAGTATTTT. Residues: CASSDPGLAGGSSPDTQYF.

V gene TRBV5-1 combines with J gene TRBJ2-7; 11 nucleotides agree with TRBD1. V was clipped by 4 bases and J by 1 base; unmatched bases: 10. Germline V gene sequence: CDR1 SGHRS, CDR2 YFSETQ. CDR3 length: 17 amino acids. The CDR3 region is CASSPRTGGAISYEQYF. CDR3 bases: TGCGCCAGCAGCCCCAGGACAGGGGGCGCGATTTCCTACGAGCAGTACTTC.